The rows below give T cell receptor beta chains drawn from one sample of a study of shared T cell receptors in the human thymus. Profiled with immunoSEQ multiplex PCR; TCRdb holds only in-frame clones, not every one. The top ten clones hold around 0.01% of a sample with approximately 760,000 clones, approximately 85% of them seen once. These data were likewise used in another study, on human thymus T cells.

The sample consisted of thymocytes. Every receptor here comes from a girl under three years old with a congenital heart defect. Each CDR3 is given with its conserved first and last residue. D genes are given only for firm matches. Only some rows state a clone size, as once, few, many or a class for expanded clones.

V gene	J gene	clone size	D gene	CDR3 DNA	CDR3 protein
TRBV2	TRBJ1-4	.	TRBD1	TGTGCCAGCAGGGAGGACAGGGAGAATGAAAAACTGTTTTTT	CASREDRENEKLFF
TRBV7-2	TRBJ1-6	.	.	TGTGCCAGCAGCTTTTGGGACTTCTATAATTCACCCCTCCACTTT	CASSFWDFYNSPLHF
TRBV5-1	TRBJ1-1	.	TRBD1	TGCGCCAGCAGATTCGGGGACAGGGGGCGAACTCACACTGAAGCTTTCTTT	CASRFGDRGRTHTEAFF
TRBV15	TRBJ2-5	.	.	TGTGCCACCTCCTTTCAGGGGACCCAGTACTTC	CATSFQGTQYF
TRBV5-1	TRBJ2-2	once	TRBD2	TGCGCCAGCAGAAGGACTAGCGGGGGAAATTGGATCGGGGAGCTGTTTTTT	CASRRTSGGNWIGELFF
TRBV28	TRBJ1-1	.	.	TGTGCCAGCAGTAGCCTCTTGAACACTGAAGCTTTCTTT	CASSSLLNTEAFF
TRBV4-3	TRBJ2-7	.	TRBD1	TGCGCCAGCAGCCAAGGAGACTCTGGGACAGGGGCGCACGAGCAGTACTTC	CASSQGDSGTGAHEQYF
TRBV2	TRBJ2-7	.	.	TGTGCCAGCAAGGACAGCCCCATTCCAAATTCCTACGAGCAGTACTTC	CASKDSPIPNSYEQYF
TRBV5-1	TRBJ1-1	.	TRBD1	TGCGCCAGCAGCGAGGCCCAGGGGGGAGCTGAAGCTTTCTTT	CASSEAQGGAEAFF
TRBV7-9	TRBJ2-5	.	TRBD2	TGTGCCAGCAGCTTCTTAGCGGGGGACCCGCAAGAGACCCAGTACTTC	CASSFLAGDPQETQYF
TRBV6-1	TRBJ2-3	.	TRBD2	TGTGCCAGCAGTTTCCTAGCGGGGGGGCCGGATACGCAGTATTTT	CASSFLAGGPDTQYF
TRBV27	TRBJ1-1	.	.	TGTGCCAGCAGTTTACGGGGTATAGGTACTGAAGCTTTCTTT	CASSLRGIGTEAFF
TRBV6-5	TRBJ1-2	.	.	TGTGCCAGCAGTTACCTTAGAGAAAACGGCTATGGCTACACCTTC	CASSYLRENGYGYTF
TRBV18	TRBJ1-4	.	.	TGTGCCAGTTTGTCCCCCGGGGATGAAAAACTGTTTTTT	CASLSPGDEKLFF
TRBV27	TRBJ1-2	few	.	TGTGCCAGCAGCTGCCGGGGGGTAGGAGTGGAGGGCTACACCTTC	CASSCRGVGVEGYTF
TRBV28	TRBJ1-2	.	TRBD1	TGTGCCAGCAGTTCGGGGGTTACAGGGGGCTGGGGCTATGGCTACACCTTC	CASSSGVTGGWGYGYTF
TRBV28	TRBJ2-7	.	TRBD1	TGTGCCAGCAATTCCTCTAGGACAGGAAAATATTACCCGACCTACTCCTACTACGAGCAGTACTTC	CASNSSRTGKYYPTYSYYEQYF
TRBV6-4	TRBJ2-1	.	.	TGTGCCAGCAGTGAATTCATAGCGGCACCATACAATGAGCAGTTCTTC	CASSEFIAAPYNEQFF
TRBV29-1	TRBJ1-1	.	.	TGCAGCGTTGACAGGTCCATGAACACTGAAGCTTTCTTT	CSVDRSMNTEAFF
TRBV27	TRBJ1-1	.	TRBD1	TGTGCCAGCAGTATCGGGACAGGCCCGGAGGGGAGCACTGAAGCTTTCTTT	CASSIGTGPEGSTEAFF
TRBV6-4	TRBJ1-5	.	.	TGTGCCAGCAGTGACAGGGCGGGTCAGCCCCAGCATTTT	CASSDRAGQPQHF
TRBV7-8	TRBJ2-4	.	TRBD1	TGTGCCAGCAGACCCTTAGACAGGGGAAAAGCCAAAAACATTCAGTACTTC	CASRPLDRGKAKNIQYF
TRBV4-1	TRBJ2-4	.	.	TGCGCCAGCAGCCGAGACTTAATACGAGGCCCCACTATAGCCAAAAACATTCAGTACTTC	CASSRDLIRGPTIAKNIQYF
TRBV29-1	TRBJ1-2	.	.	TGCAGCGTTGAAGCAACGGGCTATGGCTACACCTTC	CSVEATGYGYTF
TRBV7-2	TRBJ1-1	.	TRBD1	TGTGCCAGCAGCTCGGGACAGGGGATGAACACTGAAGCTTTCTTT	CASSSGQGMNTEAFF
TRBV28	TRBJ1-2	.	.	TGTGCCAGCAGACCCTACAACTATGGCTACACCTTC	CASRPYNYGYTF
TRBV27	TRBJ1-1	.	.	TGTGCCAGCAGTACAAGGCACGGGTCTATGAACACTGAAGCTTTCTTT	CASSTRHGSMNTEAFF
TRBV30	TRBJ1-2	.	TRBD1	TGTGCCTGGAGGGAGGGGACAGAGGATTGGTGGGACTATGGCTACACCTTC	CAWREGTEDWWDYGYTF
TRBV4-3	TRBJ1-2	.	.	TGCGCCAGCAGCCTCACTGGAATGGGCACAGGGTCCTATGGCTACACCTTC	CASSLTGMGTGSYGYTF
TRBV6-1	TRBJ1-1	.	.	TGTGCCAGCAGGAGGAGAACTGAAGCTTTCTTT	CASRRRTEAFF
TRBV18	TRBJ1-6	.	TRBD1	TGTGCCAGCTCACCGTCCGACAGGGTGACCAGCTCCTATAATTCACCCCTCCACTTT	CASSPSDRVTSSYNSPLHF
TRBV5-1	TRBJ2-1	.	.	TGCGCCAGCAGCTTTCCTGACAGCCAAGCTTACAATGAGCAGTTCTTC	CASSFPDSQAYNEQFF
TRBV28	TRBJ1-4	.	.	TGTGCCAGCAGTTTCAGTACAACTAATGAAAAACTGTTTTTT	CASSFSTTNEKLFF
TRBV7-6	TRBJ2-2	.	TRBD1	TGTGCCAGCAGCCCCCCAAGGTGGACAGGAGGTACCGGGGAGCTGTTTTTT	CASSPPRWTGGTGELFF
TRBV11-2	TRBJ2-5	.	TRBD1	TGTGCCAGCAGCCGGCCGGGACAGCTTCAAGAGACCCAGTACTTC	CASSRPGQLQETQYF
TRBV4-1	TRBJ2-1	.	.	TGCGCCAGCAGCCAAGAGATAATGAGACTGCTACTCTCCTACAATGAGCAGTTCTTC	CASSQEIMRLLLSYNEQFF
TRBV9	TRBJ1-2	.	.	TGTGCCAGCAGCGTAGGACAGGAGAACTATGGCTACACCTTC	CASSVGQENYGYTF
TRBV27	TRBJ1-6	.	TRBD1	TGTGCCAGCAGTTTACCGGGACAGGGGTGGAATTCACCCCTCCACTTT	CASSLPGQGWNSPLHF
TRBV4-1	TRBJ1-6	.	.	TGCGCCAGCAGCCAAGGGGGCTCACCCCTCCACTTT	CASSQGGSPLHF
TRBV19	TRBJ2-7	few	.	TGTGCCAGTAGTCCACCACTAGCCCACTACGAGCAGTACTTC	CASSPPLAHYEQYF
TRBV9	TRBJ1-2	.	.	TGTGCCAGCAGCGTAGGAGATTCGATGGGGGGAGCCTATGGCTACACCTTC	CASSVGDSMGGAYGYTF
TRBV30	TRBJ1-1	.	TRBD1	TGTGCCTGGGTCCAAACACGGGACAGGGGTAAAACTGAAGCTTTCTTT	CAWVQTRDRGKTEAFF
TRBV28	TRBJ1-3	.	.	TGTGCCAGCAGTTCCCCGACTTCTGGAAACACCATATATTTT	CASSSPTSGNTIYF
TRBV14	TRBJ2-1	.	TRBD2	TGTGCCAGCAGCCAATGTGATCCTAGCGGCTACAATGAGCAGTTCTTC	CASSQCDPSGYNEQFF
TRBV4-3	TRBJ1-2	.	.	TGCGCCAGCAGCCAAGATGCCACCCCCAGGGGCCGAGGTGGCTACACCTTC	CASSQDATPRGRGGYTF